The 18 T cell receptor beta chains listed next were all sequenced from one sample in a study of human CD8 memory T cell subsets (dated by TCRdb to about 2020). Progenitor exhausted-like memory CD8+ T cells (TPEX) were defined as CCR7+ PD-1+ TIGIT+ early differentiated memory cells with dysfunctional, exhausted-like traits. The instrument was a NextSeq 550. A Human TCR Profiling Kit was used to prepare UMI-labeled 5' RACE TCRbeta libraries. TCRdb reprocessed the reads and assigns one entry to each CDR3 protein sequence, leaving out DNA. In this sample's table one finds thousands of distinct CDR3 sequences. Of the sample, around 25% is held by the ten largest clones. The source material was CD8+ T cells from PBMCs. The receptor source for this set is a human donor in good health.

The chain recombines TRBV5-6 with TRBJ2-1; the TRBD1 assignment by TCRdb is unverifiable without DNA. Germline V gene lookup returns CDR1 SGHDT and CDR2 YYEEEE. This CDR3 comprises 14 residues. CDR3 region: CASTEGGNYNEQFF.

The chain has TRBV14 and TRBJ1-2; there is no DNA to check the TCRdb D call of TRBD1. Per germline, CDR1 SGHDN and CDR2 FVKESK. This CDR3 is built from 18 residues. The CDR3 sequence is CASSQDLGTGGMQYGYTF.

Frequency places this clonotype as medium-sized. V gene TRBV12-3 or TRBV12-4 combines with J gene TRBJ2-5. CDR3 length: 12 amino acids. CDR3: CASSLVRETQYF.

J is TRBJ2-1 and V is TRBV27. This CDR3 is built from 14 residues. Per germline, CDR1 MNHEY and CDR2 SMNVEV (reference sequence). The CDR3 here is CASSLRFGAREQFF.

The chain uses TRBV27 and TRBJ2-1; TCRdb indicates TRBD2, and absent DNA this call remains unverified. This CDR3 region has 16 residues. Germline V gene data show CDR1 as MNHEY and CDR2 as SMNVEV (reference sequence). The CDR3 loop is CASSPSTDLSYNEQFF.

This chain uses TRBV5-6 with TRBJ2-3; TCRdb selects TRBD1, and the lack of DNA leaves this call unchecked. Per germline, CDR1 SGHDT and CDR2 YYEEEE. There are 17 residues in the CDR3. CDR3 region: CASSTRTASWGTDTQYF.

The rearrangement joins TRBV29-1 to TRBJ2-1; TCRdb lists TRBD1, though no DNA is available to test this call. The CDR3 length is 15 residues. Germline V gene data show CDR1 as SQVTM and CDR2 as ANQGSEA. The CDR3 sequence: CSVRTVDRATNEQFF.

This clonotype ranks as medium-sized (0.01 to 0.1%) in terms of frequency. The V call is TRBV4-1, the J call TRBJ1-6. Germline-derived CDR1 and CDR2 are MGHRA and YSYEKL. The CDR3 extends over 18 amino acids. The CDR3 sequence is CASSQEGSLGSYNSPLHF.

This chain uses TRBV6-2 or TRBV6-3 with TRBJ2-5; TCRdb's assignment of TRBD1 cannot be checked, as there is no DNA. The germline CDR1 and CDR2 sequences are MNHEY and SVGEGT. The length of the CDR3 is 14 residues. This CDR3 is CASSYRPGEETQYF.

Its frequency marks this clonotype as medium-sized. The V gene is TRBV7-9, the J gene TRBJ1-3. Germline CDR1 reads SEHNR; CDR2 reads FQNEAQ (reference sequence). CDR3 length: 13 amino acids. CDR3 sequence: CASSYDQGNTIYF.

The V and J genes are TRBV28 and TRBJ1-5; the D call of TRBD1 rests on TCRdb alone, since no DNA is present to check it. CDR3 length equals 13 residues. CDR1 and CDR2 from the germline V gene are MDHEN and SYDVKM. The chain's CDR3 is CASTGQISQPQHF.

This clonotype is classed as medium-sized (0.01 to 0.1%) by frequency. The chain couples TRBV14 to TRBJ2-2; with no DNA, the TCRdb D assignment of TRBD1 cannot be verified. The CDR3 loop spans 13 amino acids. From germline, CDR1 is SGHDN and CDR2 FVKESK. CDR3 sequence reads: CASSQGRAGELFF.

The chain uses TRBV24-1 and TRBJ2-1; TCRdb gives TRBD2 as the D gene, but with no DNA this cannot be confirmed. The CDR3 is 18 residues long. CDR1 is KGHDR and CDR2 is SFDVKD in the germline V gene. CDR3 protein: CATSDSGTNPSSYNEQFF.

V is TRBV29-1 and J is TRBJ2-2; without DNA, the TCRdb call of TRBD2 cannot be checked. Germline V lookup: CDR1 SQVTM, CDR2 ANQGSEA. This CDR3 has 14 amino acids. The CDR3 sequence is CSVETSGYTGELFF.

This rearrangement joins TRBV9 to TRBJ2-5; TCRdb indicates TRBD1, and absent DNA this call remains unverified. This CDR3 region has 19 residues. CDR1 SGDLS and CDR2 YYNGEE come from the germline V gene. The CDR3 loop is CASSASGGFGTGFQETQYF. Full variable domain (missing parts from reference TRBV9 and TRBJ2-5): DSGVTQTPKHLITATGQRVTLRCSPRSGDLSVYWYQQSLDQGLQFLIQYYNGEERAKGNILERFSAQQFPDLHSELNLSSLELGDSALYFCASSASGGFGTGFQETQYFGPGTRLLVL.

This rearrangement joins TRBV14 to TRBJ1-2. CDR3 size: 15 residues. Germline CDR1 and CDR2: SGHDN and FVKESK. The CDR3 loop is CASSQDRRVHYGYTF.

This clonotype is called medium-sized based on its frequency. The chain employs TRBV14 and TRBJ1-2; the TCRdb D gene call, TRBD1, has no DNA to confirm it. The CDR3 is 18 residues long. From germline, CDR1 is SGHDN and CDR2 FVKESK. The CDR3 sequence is CASSQDREDRRTNYGYTF.

Here the CDR3 reads CASSVGRQGNTEAFF. The V gene is TRBV9, the J gene TRBJ1-1; TCRdb's D call of TRBD1 is untestable without DNA. The CDR3 runs 15 residues. Looked up from germline, CDR1 is SGDLS and CDR2 is YYNGEE.